These 21 T cell receptor beta chains came from one sample sequenced in a study of blood T cell repertoires in COVID-19. TCRdb's table, derived via immunoSEQ multiplex PCR, lists solely in-frame clones and lacks some. The sample has approximately 60,000 clones, around four fifths seen once; the top ten hold about 5.9%. Specimen: peripheral blood. Receptors originate from a human donor in a cohort sampled during active COVID-19.

There are a few counts of this clone. The chain recombines TRBV9 with TRBJ2-1; a possible D gene is TRBD1 (6 bases). The CDR3 has 14 residues. V was trimmed by 2 bases and J by 7 bases, leaving 13 bases between them. Germline V gene sequence: CDR1 SGDLS, CDR2 YYNGEE. Written as DNA, the CDR3 is TGTGCCAGCAGCGTTACCAGGGGACGTAATGAGCAGTTCTTC. Its protein is CASSVTRGRNEQFF.

A few counts support this clone. The rearrangement links TRBV5-1 to TRBJ2-1; D is unresolved. V was shortened by 2 bases and J by 8 bases, with 5 bases between the two germline ends. CDR1 SGHRS and CDR2 YFSETQ come from the germline V gene. The CDR3 totals 11 residues. CDR3 nucleotide sequence: TGCGCCAGCAGCTTCGGTCATGAGCAGTTCTTC. The encoded protein is CASSFGHEQFF.

The rearrangement links TRBV23-1 to TRBJ1-1, with a tentative D call TRBD1 (6 bases). TRBV23-1 is marked as an open reading frame, function uncertain. V was shortened by 6 bases and J by 0 bases, with 11 bases between the two germline ends. This CDR3 has 14 residues. CDR3 DNA: TGCGCCAGCAGGTCGGGACATTTGAACACTGAAGCTTTCTTT. Its translation: CASRSGHLNTEAFF.

This clone was picked up one time. The V call is TRBV7-8, the J call TRBJ1-2, with D possibly being TRBD1 (5 bases). CDR1 and CDR2 (germline): SGHVS, FQNEAQ. Between the trimmed V and J ends, which lost 1 base and 5 bases, there was a span of 17 bases. The CDR3 loop spans 16 amino acids. This CDR3 reads CASSLEENKGVYGYTF. The CDR3 DNA sequence: TGTGCCAGCAGCTTAGAGGAAAATAAAGGGGTATATGGCTACACCTTC.

This clone appeared a few times. The chain has TRBV5-5 and TRBJ1-5; 7 bases are a match to TRBD1. The CDR3 loop spans 15 amino acids. V was clipped by 5 bases and J by 6 bases; unmatched bases: 11. Looked up from germline, CDR1 is SGHKS and CDR2 is YYEKEE (reference sequence). The CDR3, as DNA: TGTGCCAGCAGTTACCGACAGGGCGCAGTTCAGCCCCAGCATTTT. Amino acids: CASSYRQGAVQPQHF.

The chain has TRBV4-1 and TRBJ2-3; tentative D call: TRBD2 (5 bases). The CDR3 length is 15 residues. Looked up from germline, CDR1 is MGHRA and CDR2 is YSYEKL. V was clipped by 0 bases and J by 6 bases, with 13 bases between them. The CDR3 nucleotides read TGCGCCAGCAGCCAAGAGCCCCACGGGGAGGATACGCAGTATTTT. This translates into CASSQEPHGEDTQYF.

This chain connects TRBV11-2 to TRBJ2-3, with 8 bases identical to TRBD2. With 5 bases clipped from V and 5 bases from J, the junction kept 9 bases outside the gene matches. CDR1 is SGHAT and CDR2 is FQNNGV in the germline V gene. This CDR3 is built from 15 residues. In DNA form, the CDR3 reads TGTGCCAGCAGCCCAATTAGCGGGACCCAAGATACGCAGTATTTT. As protein: CASSPISGTQDTQYF. Drawing the rest from reference TRBV11-2 and TRBJ2-3, the complete variable domain is EAGVAQSPRYKIIEKRQSVAFWCNPISGHATLYWYQQILGQGPKLLIQFQNNGVVDDSQLPKDRFSAERLKGVDSTLKIQPAKLEDSAVYLCASSPISGTQDTQYFGPGTRLTVL.

This clone appeared a single time. The chain joins TRBV18 to TRBJ1-5; 9 bases agree with TRBD1. With V trimmed by 8 bases and J by 5 bases, 10 bases remained unmatched. The CDR3 spans 15 residues. Looked up from germline, CDR1 is KGHSH and CDR2 is LQKENI. Written as DNA, the CDR3 is TGTGCCAGCCATCCGGGGACAGGGTTTTATCAGCCCCAGCATTTT. It codes for CASHPGTGFYQPQHF. The whole variable domain, filled in from reference TRBV18 and TRBJ1-5, reads NAGVMQNPRHLVRRRGQEARLRCSPMKGHSHVYWYRQLPEEGLKFMVYLQKENIIDESGMPKERFSAEFPKEGPSILRIQQVVRGDSAAYFCASHPGTGFYQPQHFGDGTRLSIL.

This rearrangement joins TRBV10-3 to TRBJ2-7; the match to TRBD1 covers 10 bases. The V gene end was trimmed by 6 bases and the J gene end by 6 bases; junction bases not matched to a gene: 5. The CDR3 totals 13 residues. Germline CDR1 ENHRY, CDR2 SYGVKD. CDR3 protein: CAIRQTGGGEQYF. The CDR3 DNA follows: TGTGCCATCAGGCAGACAGGGGGCGGCGAGCAGTACTTC.

This chain uses TRBV6-5 with TRBJ2-7, with TRBD1 identical over 10 bases. The CDR3 contains 15 residues. V lost 6 bases and J lost 4; bases outside the gene matches: 9. The germline V gene encodes CDR1 MNHEY and CDR2 SVGAGI. The CDR3 is CASRSSDRGVYEQYF. The DNA for the CDR3 is TGTGCCAGCAGGTCTTCGGACAGGGGGGTTTACGAGCAGTACTTC.

The chain is built from TRBV19 and TRBJ1-2; D possibly corresponds to TRBD1 (5 bases). This CDR3 is built from 15 residues. CDR1 LNHDA and CDR2 SQIVND come from the germline V gene (reference sequence). Trimming took 8 bases from V and 2 from J, leaving 18 bases between them. CDR3 protein: CASRRRDRLNYGYTF. In DNA, the CDR3 is TGTGCCAGTCGAAGGAGGGACCGGCTAAACTATGGCTACACCTTC. Complete variable domain (other parts from reference TRBV19 and TRBJ1-2): DGGITQSPKYLFRKEGQNVTLSCEQNLNHDAMYWYRQDPGQGLRLIYYSQIVNDFQKGDIAEGYSVSREKKESFPLTVTSAQKNPTAFYLCASRRRDRLNYGYTFGSGTRLTVV.

This clone showed up just once. The CDR3, as DNA: TGTGCCAGTAGGGGGACAGGGTTCACCGGGGAGCTGTTTTTT. Amino acid sequence: CASRGTGFTGELFF. V is TRBV19 and J is TRBJ2-2, with 9 nucleotides matching TRBD1. With 6 bases clipped from V and 4 bases from J, the junction kept 3 bases outside the gene matches. Per germline, CDR1 LNHDA and CDR2 SQIVND (reference sequence). The length of the CDR3 is 14 residues.

The CDR3 sequence is CATSGAGLQPYEQYF. CDR3 nucleotides: TGTGCCACCAGCGGAGCGGGACTGCAACCTTACGAGCAGTACTTC. The V and J genes are TRBV15 and TRBJ2-7; 7 positions agree with TRBD2. Germline trimming cut 5 bases from V and 4 bases from J; bases unmatched to any gene: 11. CDR1 is LNHNV and CDR2 is YYDKDF in the germline V gene (reference sequence). CDR3 length equals 15 residues.

The chain uses TRBV6-5 and TRBJ1-6; D is possibly TRBD1 (6 bases). The germline CDR1 and CDR2 sequences are MNHEY and SVGAGI. The CDR3 is 15 residues long. Trimming pared 6 bases from V and 9 bases from J, leaving 18 bases between. The CDR3 here is CASSLTTGLISPLHF. As DNA, the CDR3 is TGTGCCAGCAGCCTAACGACAGGACTTATTTCACCCCTCCACTTT.

The CDR3 coding sequence is TGTGCCAGCTCACCACAGCGACTAGCGGGAGGAACCGGGGAGCTGTTTTTT. This sequence encodes CASSPQRLAGGTGELFF. The chain links TRBV18 to TRBJ2-2; TRBD2 agrees at 13 bases. The V gene's germline CDR1 is KGHSH and CDR2 LQKENI. V dropped 1 base and J dropped 5; count of bases not matched to a gene: 4. This CDR3 has 17 amino acids. Together with reference TRBV18 and TRBJ2-2, the CDR3 gives the full variable domain: NAGVMQNPRHLVRRRGQEARLRCSPMKGHSHVYWYRQLPEEGLKFMVYLQKENIIDESGMPKERFSAEFPKEGPSILRIQQVVRGDSAAYFCASSPQRLAGGTGELFFGEGSRLTVL.

The J gene is TRBJ2-2, the V gene TRBV10-3; 8 nucleotides match TRBD1. The germline V gene has CDR1 ENHRY and CDR2 SYGVKD. This CDR3 has 15 residues. The ends lost 10 bases at V and 1 base at J; junction bases unmatched: 8. CDR3 nucleotides: TGTGCCAGCCGGACCGGGACAGGGAACACCGGGGAGCTGTTTTTT. Amino acid sequence: CASRTGTGNTGELFF.

V usage is TRBV7-9 and J usage is TRBJ1-3; D is unresolved. The CDR3 length is 12 residues. Between the trimmed V and J ends, which lost 1 base and 7 bases, there was a span of 5 bases. Germline V lookup: CDR1 SEHNR, CDR2 FQNEAQ (reference sequence). DNA for the CDR3: TGTGCCAGCAGCTTAGTCCATAACACCATATATTTT. As protein: CASSLVHNTIYF.

This chain links TRBV4-2 with TRBJ2-1; 12 positions match TRBD2. The CDR3 runs 16 residues. The J segment lost 0 bases and the V segment lost 6 bases, leaving 3 bases of the junction unmatched. CDR1 is LGHNA and CDR2 is YNFKEQ in the germline V gene. CDR3 residues: CASRTSGSTSYNEQFF. CDR3 coding DNA: TGTGCCAGCAGGACTAGCGGGAGTACCTCCTACAATGAGCAGTTCTTC.

The chain has TRBV18 and TRBJ2-7, with 9 nucleotides matching TRBD2. Germline values: CDR1 KGHSH, CDR2 LQKENI. The CDR3 runs to 15 residues. Trimming removed 2 bases from V and 0 bases from J; junction bases left unmatched: 2. The CDR3 loop is CASSPERGASYEQYF. CDR3 DNA: TGTGCCAGCTCACCAGAGCGGGGGGCCTCCTACGAGCAGTACTTC.

The chain employs TRBV16 and TRBJ1-2; maybe TRBD1 (6 bases). V was cut by 4 bases and J by 4 bases, with 13 bases left in between. Germline V gene sequence: CDR1 KGHSY, CDR2 FQNENV. This CDR3 has 14 residues. In nucleotides, the CDR3 is TGTGCCAGCAGCCCACAGGGCTACGGCTATGGCTACACCTTC. This gives the protein CASSPQGYGYGYTF.

This rearrangement joins TRBV5-1 to TRBJ2-1; 14 bases map to TRBD2. The CDR3 has 17 residues. V was pared by 3 bases and J by 7 bases, with 9 bases of the junction left unmatched. The germline CDR1 and CDR2 sequences are SGHRS and YFSETQ. CDR3 loop: CASSSSPGTSGRNEQFF. CDR3 sequence (DNA): TGCGCCAGCAGCTCCAGCCCCGGGACTAGCGGGAGAAATGAGCAGTTCTTC.